The 4 T cell receptor beta chains reported below all come from one sample, sequenced in a study of identifying expanded T cells in peripheral blood. Method: immunoSEQ multiplex PCR; TCRdb's copy keeps in-frame clones and lacks some. The sample records around 99,000 clones, about 87% being singletons. The sequenced material came from blood. Receptors originate from a person aged 18-70 years in good health.

This rearrangement joins TRBV4-1 to TRBJ2-7, with TRBD1 identical over 8 bases. CDR3 length: 17 amino acids. From germline, CDR1 is MGHRA and CDR2 YSYEKL. J was trimmed by 7 bases and V by 1 base; bases with no gene match: 15. The CDR3 bases are TGCGCCAGCAGCCAAGGGGTTTTAGGACAGGGAACGAGGGAGCAGTACTTC. This codes for CASSQGVLGQGTREQYF.

Only a few counts were recorded for this clone. The rearrangement uses TRBV18 and TRBJ2-1, with TRBD2 identical over 12 bases. This CDR3 is built from 14 residues. From germline, CDR1 is KGHSH and CDR2 LQKENI. Trimming at V came to 10 bases and at J to 7 bases, leaving 8 bases not matched to a gene. CDR3 amino acids: CATGSSGRANEQFF. The CDR3 region has the DNA TGTGCCACCGGGTCTAGCGGGAGGGCGAATGAGCAGTTCTTC.

This sequence joins TRBV25-1 and TRBJ2-4; 9 positions agree with TRBD1. The CDR3 loop spans 16 amino acids. Germline CDR1 and CDR2: MGHDK and SYGVNS. The trim removed 5 bases at V and 1 base at J, leaving 6 bases unmatched. CDR3 sequence reads: CASSRTGTGAKNIQYF. Written as DNA, the CDR3 is TGTGCCAGCAGTAGAACCGGGACAGGGGCCAAAAACATTCAGTACTTC.

The chain carries TRBV6-5 and TRBJ1-3; D is unresolved. Trimming removed 2 bases from V and 4 bases from J, with 6 bases in between. CDR3 size: 13 residues. Germline V gene sequence: CDR1 MNHEY, CDR2 SVGAGI. This chain's CDR3 is CASSYMLGNTIYF. The DNA for the CDR3 is TGTGCCAGCAGTTACATGTTAGGAAACACCATATATTTT.